These 31 T cell receptor beta chains were all obtained from the same sample, sequenced in a study of glioma-infiltrating T cells after dendritic cell vaccination. TCRdb keeps only in-frame clones here, not all; method: immunoSEQ multiplex PCR. The sample records tens of thousands of clones, 90% to 95% being singletons. The starting material was blood, obtained before dendritic cell vaccination. These receptors were obtained from a human donor with glioblastoma.

The chain couples TRBV25-1 to TRBJ2-5; TRBD1 aligns across 8 bases. The germline CDR1 and CDR2 sequences are MGHDK and SYGVNS. The CDR3 is 15 amino acids. The V gene end was trimmed by 4 bases and the J gene end by 4 bases; junction bases not matched to a gene: 8. The CDR3 is CASSGRPGTGETQYF. CDR3 coding DNA: TGTGCCAGCAGTGGCAGACCAGGGACAGGAGAGACCCAGTACTTC.

This chain connects TRBV6-5 to TRBJ2-7; 9 bases agree with TRBD1. Germline V CDR1 and CDR2: MNHEY, SVGAGI. CDR3 length equals 15 residues. V was pared by 5 bases and J by 4 bases, with 9 bases of the junction left unmatched. The CDR3 DNA sequence: TGTGCCAGCAGTCAAACCGGGACAGGGAAATACGAGCAGTACTTC. This translates into CASSQTGTGKYEQYF.

This sequence joins TRBV7-8 and TRBJ2-6; D is unresolved. This CDR3 spans 17 amino acids. The V end lost 2 bases, the J end lost 4 bases, and 15 bases lay between the germline ends. Germline lookup yields CDR1 SGHVS and CDR2 FQNEAQ. CDR3 nucleotides: TGTGCCAGCAGCTTATGGGCGACCTCCTCCGGGGCCAACGTCCTGACTTTC. Translation gives CASSLWATSSGANVLTF.

The genes are TRBV5-1 and TRBJ2-3; TRBD2 matches at 10 bases. V trimming: 4 bases; J trimming: 2 bases; junction bases outside the gene matches: 4. CDR1 and CDR2 from the germline V gene are SGHRS and YFSETQ. The length of the CDR3 is 15 residues. The CDR3 DNA reads TGCGCCAGCAGCCCGGGACTAGCGTTCACAGATACGCAGTATTTT. Translation gives CASSPGLAFTDTQYF. Variable domain in full (rest from reference TRBV5-1 and TRBJ2-3): KAGVTQTPRYLIKTRGQQVTLSCSPISGHRSVSWYQQTPGQGLQFLFEYFSETQRNKGNFPGRFSGRQFSNSRSEMNVSTLELGDSALYLCASSPGLAFTDTQYFGPGTRLTVL.

V usage is TRBV25-1 and J usage is TRBJ1-2, with D perhaps matching TRBD1 (5 bases). The germline V gene has CDR1 MGHDK and CDR2 SYGVNS. The CDR3 length is 14 residues. Deletions cut 8 bases from V and 2 bases from J, with 15 bases between. The CDR3 coding sequence is TGTGCCAGCGGCTTCTCGGGGGGAAACTATGGCTACACCTTC. Translation: CASGFSGGNYGYTF.

This clone was detected only once. The gene calls are TRBV5-1 and TRBJ1-3; maybe TRBD1 (6 bases). Trimming took off 4 bases at V and 4 bases at J, with 12 bases between the two ends. Germline-derived CDR1 and CDR2 are SGHRS and YFSETQ. The CDR3 consists of 14 residues. CDR3 in amino acids: CASSTGQWGNTIYF. The CDR3 DNA is TGCGCCAGCAGCACCGGACAGTGGGGAAACACCATATATTTT.

The chain's CDR3 is CASSFSGAGETQYF. The CDR3 DNA reads TGTGCCAGCAGTTTTAGCGGGGCTGGGGAGACCCAGTACTTC. This chain joins TRBV6-1 and TRBJ2-5, with 8 bases aligning to TRBD2. The junction had 7 bases not matched to a gene; V was cut back by 5 bases and J by 5 bases. This CDR3 is 14 amino acids long. Germline V gene data show CDR1 as MNHNS and CDR2 as SASEGT.

The chain joins TRBV7-2 to TRBJ2-3; TRBD2 might be the D (7 bases). This CDR3 is built from 17 residues. The V gene lost 4 bases and the J gene lost 2 bases, with 19 bases spanning the gap. CDR1 is SGHTA, CDR2 FQGNSA, per germline. DNA of the CDR3: TGTGCCAGCAGCTATCCCCCCGGCGGGGGCCCCACAGATACGCAGTATTTT. Its translation: CASSYPPGGGPTDTQYF.

The V call is TRBV29-1, the J call TRBJ2-7, with D maybe TRBD2 (6 bases). Germline V gene data show CDR1 as SQVTM and CDR2 as ANQGSEA. V lost 7 bases to trimming and J lost 4 bases, with 14 bases between them. This CDR3 has 12 residues. The CDR3: CSALGGWYEQYF. The CDR3 DNA follows: TGCAGCGCCTTGGGGGGATGGTACGAGCAGTACTTC.

The V call is TRBV30, the J call TRBJ2-5; D is possibly TRBD2 (6 bases). CDR1 is GTSNPN and CDR2 is SVGIG in the germline V gene (reference sequence). This CDR3 is 13 amino acids long. DNA of the CDR3: TGTGCAAGTAGCGGAGACGCTATGGAGACCCAGTACTTC. Its protein product is CASSGDAMETQYF.

The rearrangement joins TRBV6-4 to TRBJ1-2; D is undetermined. V was shortened by 6 bases and J by 2 bases, with 7 bases between the two germline ends. CDR3 length: 12 residues. The germline gives CDR1 MRHNA, CDR2 SNTAGT. CDR3 sequence reads: CASRNYNYGYTF. The DNA for the CDR3 is TGTGCCAGCAGAAACTACAACTATGGCTACACCTTC.

This clone has just a few counts. The V gene is TRBV29-1, the J gene TRBJ1-1, with 7 bases aligning to TRBD1. Germline V gene lookup returns CDR1 SQVTM and CDR2 ANQGSEA. This CDR3 region has 14 residues. After removal of 0 bases from V and 4 bases from J, the junction contained 5 bases not matched to a gene. The DNA for the CDR3 is TGCAGCGTTGAAGACGACAGGGCAAGCACTGAAGCTTTCTTT. It translates to CSVEDDRASTEAFF.

This chain joins TRBV6-1 and TRBJ1-2, with 7 bases matching TRBD1. Losses at the gene ends were 4 bases for V and 4 bases for J; bases not matched to a gene: 0. CDR3 size: 12 residues. Germline CDR1 MNHNS, CDR2 SASEGT. The CDR3 reads CASSGQGYGYTF. CDR3 DNA sequence: TGTGCCAGCAGTGGACAGGGCTATGGCTACACCTTC.

V gene TRBV5-6 combines with J gene TRBJ2-3; D remains unclear. V was pared by 0 bases and J by 2 bases, with 13 bases between. The CDR3 extends over 16 amino acids. Germline lookup yields CDR1 SGHDT and CDR2 YYEEEE. The CDR3 loop reads CASSLVVQTNTDTQYF. DNA of the CDR3: TGTGCCAGCAGCTTGGTCGTACAGACAAACACAGATACGCAGTATTTT.

This chain links TRBV7-9 with TRBJ2-7; 10 nucleotides align to TRBD1. The CDR3 contains 14 residues. The V segment lost 3 bases and the J segment 4 bases; nucleotides outside the gene matches: 3. Per the germline V gene, CDR1 is SEHNR and CDR2 is FQNEAQ (reference sequence). CDR3 residues: CASSFRDRGYEQYF. CDR3 nucleotides: TGTGCCAGCAGCTTCCGGGACAGGGGTTACGAGCAGTACTTC. Complete variable domain (other parts from reference TRBV7-9 and TRBJ2-7): DTGVSQNPRHKITKRGQNVTFRCDPISEHNRLYWYRQTLGQGPEFLTYFQNEAQLEKSRLLSDRFSAERPKGSFSTLEIQRTEQGDSAMYLCASSFRDRGYEQYFGPGTRLTVT.

The count of this clone is one. The chain recombines TRBV29-1 with TRBJ1-2; 11 bases fit TRBD1. V shed 7 bases, J shed 6 bases, and the junction held 7 bases outside the gene matches. The CDR3 is 13 residues long. Looked up from germline, CDR1 is SQVTM and CDR2 is ANQGSEA. CDR3 region: CSAGDRGLDGYTF. The CDR3 region has the DNA TGCAGCGCTGGGGACAGGGGGTTAGATGGCTACACCTTC.

V gene TRBV5-1 combines with J gene TRBJ2-2; D is uncertain. This CDR3 comprises 13 residues. Between the trimmed V and J ends, which lost 4 bases and 5 bases, there was a span of 9 bases. The V gene's germline CDR1 is SGHRS and CDR2 YFSETQ. CDR3 coding DNA: TGCGCCAGCAGCATCCCCGGTACCGGGGAGCTGTTTTTT. The encoded protein is CASSIPGTGELFF.

The chain recombines TRBV30 with TRBJ2-4; 11 nucleotides agree with TRBD2. Germline trimming cut 3 bases from V and 7 bases from J; bases unmatched to any gene: 8. Germline lookup yields CDR1 GTSNPN and CDR2 SVGIG (reference sequence). The CDR3 sequence is 15 residues long. This chain's CDR3 is CAWRGLAGGLNIQYF. CDR3 coding DNA: TGTGCCTGGAGGGGGCTAGCGGGGGGCCTTAACATTCAGTACTTC.

The chain links TRBV7-8 to TRBJ2-7, with D perhaps TRBD2 (6 bases). The CDR3 is made up of 19 amino acids. V dropped 5 bases and J dropped 6 bases, with 32 bases sitting between them. CDR1 is SGHVS, CDR2 FQNEAQ, per germline. This CDR3 reads CASSPAGILLRRGSIEQYF. CDR3 coding DNA: TGTGCCAGCAGCCCTGCGGGGATACTTTTGAGGAGGGGTTCTATCGAGCAGTACTTC.

The chain links TRBV6-6 to TRBJ1-5, with D perhaps matching TRBD1 (6 bases). Trimming cost V 6 bases and J 3 bases, with 12 bases left between them. This CDR3 spans 14 amino acids. Germline CDR1 MNHNY, CDR2 SVGAGI (reference sequence). The CDR3 region has the DNA TGTGCCAGCAGGCAGGGGAGGGACAATCAGCCCCAGCATTTT. Its protein is CASRQGRDNQPQHF.

Note on this clone: Different DNA sequences within this sample yield the same CDR3. The genes are TRBV29-1 and TRBJ1-6, with no clear D. The germline V and J ends were trimmed by 6 bases and 0 bases, with 12 bases remaining between them. The CDR3 sequence is 15 residues long. Germline loops: CDR1 SQVTM, CDR2 ANQGSEA. CDR3 nucleotides: TGCAGCGTGCCCTTACCTAGCTCCTATAATTCACCCCTCCACTTT. It is translated as CSVPLPSSYNSPLHF. Based on the CDR3 plus reference TRBV29-1 and TRBJ1-6, the full variable domain is SAVISQKPSRDICQRGTSLTIQCQVDSQVTMMFWYRQQPGQSLTLIATANQGSEATYESGFVIDKFPISRPNLTFSTLTVSNMSPEDSSIYLCSVPLPSSYNSPLHFGNGTRLTVT.

The sample holds one count of this clone. This chain links TRBV19 with TRBJ2-2; a weak D match, TRBD2 (6 bases). CDR1 is LNHDA, CDR2 SQIVND, per germline (reference sequence). Trimming shortened V by 10 bases and J by 5 bases, and 20 bases separated the two germline ends. The CDR3 covers 15 residues. CDR3 nucleotides: TGTGCCACTCAAGGAGGGGTGGTGAAGACCGGGGAGCTGTTTTTT. It is translated as CATQGGVVKTGELFF.

The chain uses TRBV6-1 and TRBJ2-1; 13 bases align to TRBD2. Germline V gene sequence: CDR1 MNHNS, CDR2 SASEGT. Trimming took 4 bases from V and 7 from J; bases not matched to a gene: 4. CDR3 length equals 15 residues. The CDR3 loop is CASSGTSGGANEQFF. The CDR3 coding sequence is TGTGCCAGCAGTGGCACTAGCGGGGGGGCAAATGAGCAGTTCTTC.

This clone was seen a single time. The rearrangement links TRBV30 to TRBJ2-2, with 14 nucleotides matching TRBD2. With 5 bases clipped from V and 1 base from J, the junction kept 3 bases outside the gene matches. This CDR3 region has 16 residues. Looked up from germline, CDR1 is GTSNPN and CDR2 is SVGIG (reference sequence). In nucleotides, the CDR3 is TGTGCCTGGGCGGGACTAGCGGGGGTGAACACCGGGGAGCTGTTTTTT. It codes for CAWAGLAGVNTGELFF.

The chain is built from TRBV6-1 and TRBJ1-2, with D perhaps matching TRBD1 (6 bases). Per the germline V gene, CDR1 is MNHNS and CDR2 is SASEGT. This CDR3 is 12 amino acids long. The V end lost 5 bases, the J end lost 8 bases, and 12 bases lay between the germline ends. The CDR3 sequence is CASSQRQEGYTF. As DNA, the CDR3 is TGTGCCAGCAGTCAGAGACAGGAGGGCTACACCTTC.

The genes are TRBV7-2 and TRBJ2-2; TRBD2 agrees at 14 bases. CDR1 and CDR2 from the germline V gene are SGHTA and FQGNSA. The J segment lost 5 bases and the V segment lost 6 bases, leaving 14 bases of the junction unmatched. The CDR3 contains 19 residues. CDR3 sequence reads: CASRARTSGGMSRTGELFF. In nucleotides, the CDR3 is TGTGCCAGCAGGGCCAGGACTAGCGGGGGGATGAGTCGGACCGGGGAGCTGTTTTTT.

The chain uses TRBV2 and TRBJ2-7, with D possibly being TRBD2 (5 bases). V was trimmed by 8 bases and J by 6 bases, leaving 26 bases between them. Germline V gives CDR1 SNHLY, CDR2 FYNNEI. The CDR3 length is 16 residues. The CDR3, as DNA: TGTGCCAGCCGGAACCTGGGCGTTTCCCAAGGGAGCGAGCAGTACTTC. Its translation: CASRNLGVSQGSEQYF.

V usage is TRBV19 and J usage is TRBJ2-5; tentative D call: TRBD1 (6 bases). CDR1 and CDR2 from the germline V gene are LNHDA and SQIVND (reference sequence). The CDR3 consists of 14 residues. The V end lost 1 base, the J end lost 7 bases, and 13 bases lay between the germline ends. The CDR3, as DNA: TGTGCCAGTAGTATAGGGACAGCTCGTGGGACCCAGTACTTC. This encodes CASSIGTARGTQYF.

The chain combines TRBV10-3 with TRBJ1-2; 9 nucleotides align to TRBD1. In germline, CDR1 is ENHRY, CDR2 SYGVKD. The CDR3 is 15 amino acids. V lost 4 bases, J lost 4 bases, and 7 bases stayed unmatched. The DNA of the CDR3 is TGTGCCATCAGTGGGGGGGACAGGGAGACCTATGGCTACACCTTC. The encoded protein is CAISGGDRETYGYTF.

The CDR3 coding sequence is TGTGCCAGCAGCGCCGGGGGCTATAATTCACCCCTCCACTTT. It yields the protein CASSAGGYNSPLHF. The genes are TRBV9 and TRBJ1-6; D is perhaps TRBD1 (5 bases). Trimming took off 3 bases at V and 3 bases at J, with 7 bases between the two ends. Per the germline V gene, CDR1 is SGDLS and CDR2 is YYNGEE. CDR3 size: 14 residues. The full variable domain, its missing parts supplied by reference TRBV9 and TRBJ1-6, is DSGVTQTPKHLITATGQRVTLRCSPRSGDLSVYWYQQSLDQGLQFLIQYYNGEERAKGNILERFSAQQFPDLHSELNLSSLELGDSALYFCASSAGGYNSPLHFGNGTRLTVT.

The chain recombines TRBV6-4 with TRBJ2-3; 9 bases fit TRBD2. This CDR3 has 17 residues. Trimming removed 0 bases from V and 1 base from J; junction bases left unmatched: 5. Germline V gives CDR1 MRHNA, CDR2 SNTAGT. CDR3 sequence reads: CASSDSWSSGGTDTQYF. Written as DNA, the CDR3 is TGTGCCAGCAGTGACTCATGGTCTAGCGGGGGCACAGATACGCAGTATTTT.